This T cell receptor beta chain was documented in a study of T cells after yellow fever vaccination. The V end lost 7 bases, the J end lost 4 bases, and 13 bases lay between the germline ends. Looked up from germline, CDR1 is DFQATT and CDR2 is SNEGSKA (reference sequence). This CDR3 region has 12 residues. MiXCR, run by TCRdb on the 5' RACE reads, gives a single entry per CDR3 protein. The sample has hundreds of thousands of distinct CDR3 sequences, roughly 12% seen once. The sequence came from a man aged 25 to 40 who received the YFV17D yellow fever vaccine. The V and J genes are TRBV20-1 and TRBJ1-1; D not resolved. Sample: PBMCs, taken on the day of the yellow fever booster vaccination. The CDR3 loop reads CSVREVFTEAFF. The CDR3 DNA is TGCAGTGTTAGGGAGGTTTTCACTGAAGCTTTCTTT.